The 2 T cell receptor beta chains given below trace back to one sample, sequenced in a study of T cells in localized non-small cell lung cancer. The table came from immunoSEQ multiplex PCR; TCRdb's copy has only in-frame clones and leaves some out. The sample comprises 30,000 to 35,000 clones, 85% to 90% of which are singletons, and around 3% rests with the top ten. The sample here was peripheral blood, taken before any cancer treatment. The receptors were gathered from a female donor older than 55 with stage I lung adenocarcinoma.

This sequence joins TRBV7-3 and TRBJ2-3; TRBD2 matches 8 bases. The CDR3 is made up of 16 amino acids. Looked up from germline, CDR1 is SGHTA and CDR2 is FQGTGA. Trimming removed 4 bases from V and 4 bases from J; junction bases left unmatched: 10. The CDR3 bases are TGTGCCAGCAGCTCCCGAGGCGGGAGGACGGCAGATACGCAGTATTTT. It yields the protein CASSSRGGRTADTQYF. The variable domain in full, with the rest retrieved from reference TRBV7-3 and TRBJ2-3, is GAGVSQTPSNKVTEKGKYVELRCDPISGHTALYWYRQSLGQGPEFLIYFQGTGAADDSGLPNDRFFAVRPEGSVSTLKIQRTERGDSAVYLCASSSRGGRTADTQYFGPGTRLTVL.

The chain links TRBV15 to TRBJ2-7; 14 nucleotides match TRBD2. The CDR3 runs 17 residues. J lost 4 bases, V lost 5 bases, and 10 bases had no gene match. CDR1 and CDR2 from the germline V gene are LNHNV and YYDKDF (reference sequence). CDR3: CATSGRLAGGPSYEQYF. The CDR3 bases are TGTGCCACCAGCGGCAGACTAGCGGGAGGGCCCTCTTACGAGCAGTACTTC.